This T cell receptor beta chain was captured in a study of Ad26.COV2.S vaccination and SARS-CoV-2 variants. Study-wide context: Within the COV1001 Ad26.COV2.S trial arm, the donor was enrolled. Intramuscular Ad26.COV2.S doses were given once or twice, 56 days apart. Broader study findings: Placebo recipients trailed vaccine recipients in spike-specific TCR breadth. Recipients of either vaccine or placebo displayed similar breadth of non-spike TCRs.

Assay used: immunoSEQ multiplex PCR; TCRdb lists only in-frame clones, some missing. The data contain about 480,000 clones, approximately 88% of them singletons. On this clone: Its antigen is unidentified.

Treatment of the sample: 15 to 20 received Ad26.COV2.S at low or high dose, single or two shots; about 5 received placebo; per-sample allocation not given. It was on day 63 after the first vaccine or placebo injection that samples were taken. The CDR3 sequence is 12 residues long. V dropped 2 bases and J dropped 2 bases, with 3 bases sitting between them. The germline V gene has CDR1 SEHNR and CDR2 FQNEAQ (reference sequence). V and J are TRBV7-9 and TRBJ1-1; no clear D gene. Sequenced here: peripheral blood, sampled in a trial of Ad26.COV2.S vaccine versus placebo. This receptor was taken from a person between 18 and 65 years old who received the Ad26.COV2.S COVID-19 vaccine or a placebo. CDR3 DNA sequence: TGTGCCAGCAGCTTACTCAACACTGAAGCTTTCTTT. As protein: CASSLLNTEAFF.